The next 6 T cell receptor beta chains were all read from a single sample in a study of monozygotic twins with cystic fibrosis. Only in-frame clones appear in the TCRdb table, and some are missing; sequencing was by immunoSEQ multiplex PCR. The table includes some 33,000 clones, 85% to 95% detected once. The sequenced material came from blood. The receptors stem from a boy aged 2-15 years with cystic fibrosis.

This clone turned up a few times. This chain joins TRBV2 and TRBJ2-1; TRBD1 aligns across 7 bases. Germline values: CDR1 SNHLY, CDR2 FYNNEI. Trimming cost V 5 bases and J 3 bases; bases outside gene matches: 4. The CDR3 consists of 14 residues. This CDR3 reads CASSRRDSYNEQFF. Here the CDR3 DNA reads TGTGCCAGCAGTAGACGGGACAGCTACAATGAGCAGTTCTTC. The whole variable domain, remainder taken from reference TRBV2 and TRBJ2-1, is EPEVTQTPSHQVTQMGQEVILRCVPISNHLYFYWYRQILGQKVEFLVSFYNNEISEKSEIFDDQFSVERPDGSNFTLKIRSTKLEDSAMYFCASSRRDSYNEQFFGPGTRLTVL.

The chain combines TRBV7-9 with TRBJ1-1; D is unresolved. Germline CDR1 and CDR2: SEHNR and FQNEAQ (reference sequence). This CDR3 is built from 12 residues. V lost 4 bases and J 5 bases, leaving 8 bases between the germline ends. The chain's CDR3 is CASSYYETEAFF. In DNA, the CDR3 is TGTGCCAGCAGCTATTATGAGACTGAAGCTTTCTTT.

This clone was seen a few times. CDR3 nucleotide sequence: TGTGCCAGCACCGGACAGGGGAATGCTTTCTTT. Translation gives CASTGQGNAFF. The chain recombines TRBV27 with TRBJ1-1; 9 bases are a match to TRBD1. V lost 7 bases to trimming and J lost 11 bases; unmatched junction nucleotides: 5. CDR3 length: 11 amino acids. In germline, CDR1 is MNHEY, CDR2 SMNVEV (reference sequence).

V is TRBV7-8 and J is TRBJ1-5; maybe TRBD1 (6 bases). CDR1 SGHVS and CDR2 FQNEAQ come from the germline V gene. V gave up 5 bases and J gave up 5 bases, with 13 bases separating them. The CDR3 extends over 14 amino acids. In DNA form, the CDR3 reads TGTGCCAGCAGCCAACAGGGTGTTCATCAGCCCCAGCATTTT. Its protein product is CASSQQGVHQPQHF.

V is TRBV19 and J is TRBJ1-6; no clear D gene. CDR3 size: 18 residues. V was trimmed by 3 bases and J by 0 bases, leaving 15 bases between them. CDR1 and CDR2 (germline): LNHDA, SQIVND (reference sequence). This CDR3 is CASSMETATLSYNSPLHF. The CDR3 nucleotides read TGTGCCAGTAGTATGGAAACAGCCACGCTCTCCTATAATTCACCCCTCCACTTT.

Only one count was recorded for this clone. The chain links TRBV29-1 to TRBJ1-2; D may be TRBD1 (6 bases). Between the trimmed V and J ends, which lost 7 bases and 4 bases, there was a span of 13 bases. The CDR3 covers 12 residues. Germline CDR1 SQVTM, CDR2 ANQGSEA. This chain's CDR3 is CSAGGLSYGYTF. The CDR3 bases are TGCAGCGCCGGGGGCCTTTCCTATGGCTACACCTTC.